These 18 T cell receptor beta chains were sequenced from one sample in a study of tumor-infiltrating lymphocytes in primary liver carcinoma (dated by TCRdb to 2015 to 2018). Blood RNA was extracted from unsorted whole blood with TRIzol reagent; germline DNA came from the DNeasy Blood & Tissue kit. Sequenced using an Illumina HiSeq 2500. Using a constant-region primer and ProtoScript II reverse transcriptase, TCRbeta-specific cDNA was reverse-transcribed from approximately 0.5 ug total RNA. Construction of the TCRbeta libraries relied on three nested rounds of multiplex PCR, following a slightly modified ARM-PCR procedure. Multiplex TRBV1-TRBV30 forward primers and a Cbeta reverse primer were used in the first two PCR rounds, each of which was run for around 10 cycles. TCRdb itself trimmed the public reads at Q25 with fastp, ran MiXCR and retained productive beta chains. Each entry is one CDR3 protein sequence, shown with its most common DNA and genes. This sample holds 300,000 to 350,000 distinct CDR3 sequences; about two thirds were observed only once. About 6% of the sample lies in the top ten.

Source material: peripheral blood. Source of these receptors: a man between 35 and 55 years old with primary liver carcinoma and hepatitis B virus infection.

V is TRBV24-1 and J is TRBJ2-3, with TRBD1 matching over 7 bases. This CDR3 is 17 amino acids long. Germline loops: CDR1 KGHDR, CDR2 SFDVKD. V dropped 5 bases and J dropped 0; count of bases not matched to a gene: 10. CDR3 in amino acids: CATSGKTGTASTDTQYF. CDR3 sequence (DNA): TGTGCCACCAGTGGTAAAACCGGGACAGCGAGCACAGATACGCAGTATTTT.

The rearrangement joins TRBV11-2 to TRBJ2-1; D gene ambiguous. The CDR3 loop spans 15 amino acids. Deletions cut 2 bases from V and 6 bases from J, with 14 bases between. Germline V CDR1 and CDR2: SGHAT, FQNNGV. CDR3: CASSLMDQQFNEQFF. DNA for the CDR3: TGTGCCAGCAGCTTAATGGACCAACAGTTCAATGAGCAGTTCTTC.

This clonotype was seen a few times. For the CDR3, the DNA is TGTGCCAGCAGCCCGACTCCGAACACCGGGGAGCTGTTTTTT. Protein sequence: CASSPTPNTGELFF. The V call is TRBV7-9, the J call TRBJ2-2; D gene unclear. The CDR3 runs 14 residues. Germline V gives CDR1 SEHNR, CDR2 FQNEAQ (reference sequence). V was clipped by 5 bases and J by 0 bases, with 7 bases between them.

A word on this clonotype: The germline gene is not matched at one end of the junction; a read error may be the cause. The rearrangement links TRBV11-2 to TRBJ1-1; the match to TRBD1 covers 8 bases. The CDR3 has 15 residues. The germline V gene has CDR1 SGHAT and CDR2 FQNNGV. The CDR3 DNA is TGTGCCAGCAGCGGGACAGGTTCCATGAACGCTGAAGCTTTCTTT. It is translated as CASSGTGSMNAEAFF.

The rearrangement joins TRBV6-5 to TRBJ1-1; TRBD1 matches 7 bases. The germline V gene has CDR1 MNHEY and CDR2 SVGAGI. This CDR3 region has 15 residues. V shed 5 bases and J 3 bases; nucleotides not matched to a gene: 9. The CDR3 here is CASSTAQGRDTEAFF. In nucleotides, the CDR3 is TGTGCCAGCAGTACCGCACAGGGGCGGGACACTGAAGCTTTCTTT.

This clonotype was observed many times. The CDR3 sequence is CASSFPLGELFF. CDR3 bases: TGCGCCAGCAGCTTCCCCCTCGGGGAGCTGTTTTTT. The V gene is TRBV4-1, the J gene TRBJ2-2; no reliable D call. The CDR3 contains 12 residues. Trimming shortened V by 5 bases and J by 7 bases, and 8 bases separated the two germline ends. Per the germline V gene, CDR1 is MGHRA and CDR2 is YSYEKL.

The chain uses TRBV11-1 and TRBJ2-5; D unclear. From germline, CDR1 is SGHAT and CDR2 FQDESV (reference sequence). The V gene lost 4 bases and the J gene lost 5 bases, with 11 bases spanning the gap. The CDR3 totals 13 residues. The CDR3 bases are TGTGCCAGCAGCTGCGGAGTCGAGGAGACCCAGTACTTC. Amino acid sequence: CASSCGVEETQYF. Looking up the rest from reference TRBV11-1 and TRBJ2-5 gives the full variable domain: EAEVAQSPRYKITEKSQAVAFWCDPISGHATLYWYRQILGQGPELLVQFQDESVVDDSQLPKDRFSAERLKGVDSTLKIQPAELGDSAMYLCASSCGVEETQYFGPGTRLLVL.

This chain uses TRBV5-5 with TRBJ1-3, with D perhaps TRBD1 (5 bases). Deletions cut 10 bases from V and 0 bases from J, with 20 bases between. The germline gives CDR1 SGHKS, CDR2 YYEKEE (reference sequence). CDR3 length equals 16 residues. The CDR3 here is CARQPPGRSSGNTIYF. In DNA form, the CDR3 reads TGTGCCCGCCAGCCGCCGGGACGGAGCTCTGGAAACACCATATATTTT.

About this clonotype: A much more abundant neighbour one base away suggests this may be a read error. The chain joins TRBV4-2 to TRBJ2-7; D remains unclear. The germline V gene encodes CDR1 LGHNA and CDR2 YNFKEQ. Trimming took off 4 bases at V and 6 bases at J, with 16 bases between the two ends. This CDR3 has 14 amino acids. CDR3: CASSLGQPDGEQYF. The CDR3 DNA is TGTGCCAGCAGCCTCGGGCAGCCCGATGGCGAGCAGTACTTC.

The V and J genes are TRBV4-1 and TRBJ2-1, with TRBD2 matching 12 bases. J gave up 7 bases and V 4 bases, and 5 bases lay outside the gene matches. Germline values: CDR1 MGHRA, CDR2 YSYEKL. There are 15 residues in the CDR3. The CDR3, as DNA: TGCGCCAGCAGCCTAACTAGCGGGAGGCTTAATGAGCAGTTCTTC. Encoded protein: CASSLTSGRLNEQFF.

With respect to this clonotype: This may arise from a read error, as a much more abundant clone is one base away. V gene TRBV6-6 combines with J gene TRBJ1-5; maybe TRBD1 (6 bases). V lost 2 bases and J lost 2, with 19 bases in between. Per germline, CDR1 MNHNY and CDR2 SVGAGI (reference sequence). This CDR3 comprises 18 residues. CDR3 nucleotides: TGTGCCAGCAGTTACGCCTCATCCGGAAGGGGGGGCAATCAGCCCCAGCATTTT. Protein product: CASSYASSGRGGNQPQHF.

A note on this clonotype: The junction shows a germline mismatch at one end, possibly a read error. The V call is TRBV30, the J call TRBJ2-3, with TRBD1 as a possible D gene (5 bases). This CDR3 contains 15 residues. CDR1 is GTSNPN and CDR2 is SVGIG in the germline V gene (reference sequence). The CDR3 bases are TGTGCCTGGAGTAGTCCAGTGGGGCTCACAGATACGCGGTATTTT. It translates to CAWSSPVGLTDTRYF.

Concerning this clonotype: A much larger clone lies a single base off, so this may be a read error. The chain joins TRBV29-1 to TRBJ2-7; 10 positions match TRBD1. The CDR3 sequence is 14 residues long. Germline CDR1 reads SQVTM; CDR2 reads ANQGSEA. The CDR3 coding sequence is TGCAGCGTTGTGGGACAGGGGTTTGTCTACGGGCAGTACTTC. Amino acid sequence: CSVVGQGFVYGQYF.

This clonotype was recorded only once. No conserved phenylalanine or tryptophan ends this CDR3, so it is likely a read error. The chain joins TRBV7-9 to TRBJ2-5; tentative D call: TRBD2 (6 bases). The germline V gene has CDR1 SEHNR and CDR2 FQNEAQ (reference sequence). V lost 5 bases, J lost 5 bases, and 18 bases lay in between. This CDR3 region has 15 residues. The CDR3 bases are TGTGCCAGCAGCAGCAGGTGGGGACTCCAGGAGACCCAGTACTCC. Translation: CASSSRWGLQETQYS.

In this sample, this clonotype turned up many times. This sequence joins TRBV6-2 or TRBV6-3 and TRBJ2-1; 13 positions agree with TRBD2. The CDR3 is 16 amino acids. Unmatched junction bases numbered 5, after V lost 6 bases and J lost 3 bases. Germline values: CDR1 MNHEY, CDR2 SVGEGT. The CDR3 sequence: CASSRGLAGYYNEQFF. CDR3 DNA sequence: TGTGCCAGCAGCCGGGGACTAGCGGGGTACTACAATGAGCAGTTCTTC.

A note on this clonotype: This sequence may be a read error, since a much larger clone differs from it by one base. The conserved closing phenylalanine or tryptophan is absent in this CDR3, likely reflecting a read error. CDR3 protein: CASSPTGTQQFL. The CDR3 nucleotides are TGTGCCAGCAGTCCCACCGGGACTCAGCAGTTCTTA. The rearrangement links TRBV12-3 or TRBV12-4 to TRBJ2-1, with D maybe TRBD2 (6 bases). Trimming took off 5 bases at V and 11 bases at J, with 13 bases between the two ends. CDR3 size: 12 residues.

This clonotype came up many times. The chain uses TRBV11-2 and TRBJ1-6; D is unclear. Trimming left V 5 bases short and J 0 bases short, with 14 bases between. CDR3 length equals 17 residues. CDR1 SGHAT and CDR2 FQNNGV come from the germline V gene. The CDR3: CASSPLTGSSYNSPLHF. CDR3 in DNA: TGTGCCAGCAGCCCCTTGACTGGGAGCTCCTATAATTCACCCCTCCACTTT. The full variable domain, its missing parts supplied by reference TRBV11-2 and TRBJ1-6, is EAGVAQSPRYKIIEKRQSVAFWCNPISGHATLYWYQQILGQGPKLLIQFQNNGVVDDSQLPKDRFSAERLKGVDSTLKIQPAKLEDSAVYLCASSPLTGSSYNSPLHFGNGTRLTVT.

This clonotype has at least ten counts. The chain recombines TRBV4-3 with TRBJ1-2; D is unclear. V lost 0 bases and J 4 bases, leaving 15 bases between the germline ends. Germline V gene sequence: CDR1 LGHNA, CDR2 YSLEER. The CDR3 contains 16 residues. The CDR3 is CASSQDVVRRAYGYTF. CDR3 DNA sequence: TGCGCCAGCAGCCAAGACGTAGTCAGGCGAGCCTATGGCTACACCTTC.